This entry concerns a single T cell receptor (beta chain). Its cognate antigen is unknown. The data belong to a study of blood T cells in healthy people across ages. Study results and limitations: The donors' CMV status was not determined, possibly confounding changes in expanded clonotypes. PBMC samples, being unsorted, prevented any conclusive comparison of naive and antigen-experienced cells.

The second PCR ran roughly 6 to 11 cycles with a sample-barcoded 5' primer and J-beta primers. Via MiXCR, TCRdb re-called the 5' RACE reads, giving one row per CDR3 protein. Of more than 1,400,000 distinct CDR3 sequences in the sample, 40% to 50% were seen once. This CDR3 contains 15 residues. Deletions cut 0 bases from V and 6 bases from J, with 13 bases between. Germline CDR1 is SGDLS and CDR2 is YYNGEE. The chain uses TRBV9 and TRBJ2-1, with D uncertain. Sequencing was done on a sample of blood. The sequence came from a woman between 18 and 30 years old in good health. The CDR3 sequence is CASSVVASSLNEQFF. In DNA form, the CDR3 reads TGTGCCAGCAGCGTAGTGGCTTCCTCCCTCAATGAGCAGTTCTTC.